Following are 3 T cell receptor beta chains from one sample sequenced in a study of early T cells in non-severe SARS-CoV-2 infection. TCRdb processed the 5' RACE reads anew with MiXCR; each CDR3 protein has one entry. The sample gives roughly 90,000 distinct CDR3 sequences, roughly 13% of which show up once; roughly 3% is in the top ten. The sequenced material came from whole blood. The receptors here all came from an adult who was a healthcare worker with PCR-confirmed SARS-CoV-2 infection or an uninfected control (not recorded which).

In this sample, this clonotype turned up many times. The rearrangement joins TRBV20-1 to TRBJ2-1, with TRBD2 matching 10 bases. The length of the CDR3 is 16 residues. Germline trimming cut 3 bases from V and 8 bases from J; bases unmatched to any gene: 13. Germline V gene lookup returns CDR1 DFQATT and CDR2 SNEGSKA (reference sequence). The CDR3 DNA sequence: TGCAGTGCTAGGCGGACAGCGGGGGGGTACAGCCATGAGCAGTTCTTC. Translation: CSARRTAGGYSHEQFF.

Note on this clonotype: One end of the junction is discordant with germline, which a read error may explain. The V gene is TRBV20-1, the J gene TRBJ1-1; perhaps TRBD1 as D (5 bases). The CDR3 totals 13 residues. The germline V gene encodes CDR1 DFQATT and CDR2 SNEGSKA (reference sequence). The CDR3: CSAPGGMNSEAFF. CDR3 DNA: TGCAGTGCTCCCGGGGGGATGAACAGTGAAGCTTTCTTT.

The CDR3 nucleotides are TGTGCCAGTAGTACTTCCGGGCCATCCTACAATGAGCAGTTCTTC. This gives the protein CASSTSGPSYNEQFF. This chain connects TRBV19 to TRBJ2-1, with unresolved D. CDR3 length: 15 amino acids. Germline loops: CDR1 LNHDA, CDR2 SQIVND (reference sequence). Trimming left V 4 bases short and J 1 base short, with 11 bases between. The variable domain in full, with the rest retrieved from reference TRBV19 and TRBJ2-1, is DGGITQSPKYLFRKEGQNVTLSCEQNLNHDAMYWYRQDPGQGLRLIYYSQIVNDFQKGDIAEGYSVSREKKESFPLTVTSAQKNPTAFYLCASSTSGPSYNEQFFGPGTRLTVL.